Presented here are 14 T cell receptor beta chains from one specimen sequenced in a study of cytomegalovirus exposure and HLA in healthy donors. Vbeta (60) and Jbeta (13) primers were used in the PCR. Sequencing used immunoSEQ multiplex PCR; TCRdb keeps in-frame clones, though not all of them. This table holds about 150,000 clones, around 79% found once. The sample comprised PBMCs. The origin of the receptors is a man younger than 35 in good health and CMV-seronegative.

J is TRBJ2-2 and V is TRBV11-2, with 9 positions matching TRBD1. The junction had 4 bases not matched to a gene; V was cut back by 6 bases and J by 2 bases. Germline-derived CDR1 and CDR2 are SGHAT and FQNNGV. The CDR3 is 15 residues long. This CDR3 is CASRTGGANTGELFF. In nucleotides, the CDR3 is TGTGCCAGCAGGACAGGGGGGGCAAACACCGGGGAGCTGTTTTTT.

The chain carries TRBV5-1 and TRBJ2-5; 7 bases line up with TRBD1. The J call may not be correct, given that the DNA end is closer to TRBJ2-7. Germline loops: CDR1 SGHRS, CDR2 YFSETQ. The CDR3 covers 15 residues. DNA of the CDR3: TGCGCCAGCAGCTCTGCCCTACAGGGGCTTAGCGAGCAGTACTTC. It codes for CASSSALQGLSEQYF.

Comment on this clone: Germline and junction disagree at one end, which may indicate a read error. CDR3 in DNA: TGTGCCAGCAGCGGGGGAATAGGACAGGGGGAAAACAGTCAGTACTTC. It encodes CASSGGIGQGENSQYF. V gene TRBV2 combines with J gene TRBJ2-4, with TRBD1 identical over 10 bases. Germline V gene sequence: CDR1 SNHLY, CDR2 FYNNEI. This CDR3 is 16 amino acids long.

This clone came up a few times. This CDR3 is also generated by other DNA sequences in the sample. The rearrangement joins TRBV18 to TRBJ2-1; 16 nucleotides agree with TRBD2. Germline trimming cut 3 bases from V and 7 bases from J; bases unmatched to any gene: 0. The CDR3 spans 15 residues. Germline-derived CDR1 and CDR2 are KGHSH and LQKENI. The CDR3 DNA reads TGTGCCAGCTCACCGGGACTAGCGGGGGGGAATGAGCAGTTCTTC. Encoded protein: CASSPGLAGGNEQFF.

This chain connects TRBV28 to TRBJ1-2; no definite D call. The CDR3 runs 16 residues. Trimming removed 6 bases from V and 3 bases from J, with 20 bases in between. In germline, CDR1 is MDHEN, CDR2 SYDVKM. CDR3 residues: CASSPTGESLDYGYTF. The DNA of the CDR3 is TGTGCCAGCAGCCCCACCGGCGAGAGCCTAGACTATGGCTACACCTTC.

V usage is TRBV2 and J usage is TRBJ2-3; no definite D call. The CDR3 covers 14 residues. Germline CDR1 is SNHLY and CDR2 is FYNNEI. Trimming pared 6 bases from V and 0 bases from J, leaving 10 bases between. CDR3 amino acids: CASRRLVSTDTQYF. CDR3 bases: TGTGCCAGCAGGAGGTTGGTGAGCACAGATACGCAGTATTTT.

The chain couples TRBV7-2 to TRBJ2-7; possible D gene TRBD1, 5 bases. Germline V gene sequence: CDR1 SGHTA, CDR2 FQGNSA. The CDR3 contains 13 residues. V lost 3 bases and J lost 4, with 10 bases in between. DNA for the CDR3: TGTGCCAGCAGCTTGGTAGGGGATTACGAGCAGTACTTC. Translated, it gives CASSLVGDYEQYF.

The gene calls are TRBV7-8 and TRBJ2-1, with 15 bases fitting TRBD2. The V gene's germline CDR1 is SGHVS and CDR2 FQNEAQ. The CDR3 is 17 residues long. Trimming at V came to 2 bases and at J to 7 bases, leaving 6 bases not matched to a gene. The CDR3 nucleotides are TGTGCCAGCAGCTTACGGACTAGCGGGGGGGCAAGAAATGAGCAGTTCTTC. Residues: CASSLRTSGGARNEQFF.

The CDR3 region has the DNA TGTGCCAGCAGCTTGTTGGCTCAGAACTATGGCTACACCTTC. Amino acids: CASSLLAQNYGYTF. This chain connects TRBV5-5 to TRBJ1-2, with D hard to call. From germline, CDR1 is SGHKS and CDR2 YYEKEE (reference sequence). V shed 1 base and J shed 2 bases, with 9 bases lying between them. The length of the CDR3 is 14 residues. Based on the CDR3 plus reference TRBV5-5 and TRBJ1-2, the full variable domain is DAGVTQSPTHLIKTRGQQVTLRCSPISGHKSVSWYQQVLGQGPQFIFQYYEKEERGRGNFPDRFSARQFPNYSSELNVNALLLGDSALYLCASSLLAQNYGYTFGSGTRLTVV.

V gene TRBV6-6 combines with J gene TRBJ2-2, with 15 bases that match TRBD2. Losses at the gene ends were 6 bases for V and 4 bases for J; bases not matched to a gene: 3. The germline gives CDR1 MNHNY, CDR2 SVGAGI (reference sequence). The CDR3 has 16 residues. Written as DNA, the CDR3 is TGTGCCAGCAGCGGACTAGCGGGGGGGCTCACCGGGGAGCTGTTTTTT. Its translation: CASSGLAGGLTGELFF.

J is TRBJ2-7 and V is TRBV6-1, with 8 nucleotides matching TRBD1. This CDR3 has 14 residues. Germline V lookup: CDR1 MNHNS, CDR2 SASEGT. Unmatched junction bases numbered 3, after V lost 4 bases and J lost 1 base. Here the CDR3 reads CASSGDRLSYEQYF. CDR3 coding DNA: TGTGCCAGCAGTGGGGACAGGCTGTCCTACGAGCAGTACTTC.

This clone showed up just a few times. V is TRBV21-1 and J is TRBJ2-7; the table's TRBD1 call for D was not verified on the DNA. TRBV21-1 is labeled a pseudogene. The CDR3 sequence is 16 residues long. The chain's CDR3 is CASSKEGTGSSYEQYV. The CDR3 coding sequence is TGTGCCAGCAGCAAAGAGGGGACAGGGAGCTCCTACGAGCAGTACGTC.

In its sample, this clone was seen a few times. V usage is TRBV27 and J usage is TRBJ1-1; no definite D call. CDR1 is MNHEY, CDR2 SMNVEV, per germline (reference sequence). Trimming removed 6 bases at V and 11 bases at J, with 16 bases between. The CDR3 consists of 12 residues. The CDR3 DNA follows: TGTGCCAGCAGCCCGGTCTTTATATTGGCTTTCTTT. Encoded protein: CASSPVFILAFF.

Only a few counts were recorded for this clone. The chain has TRBV7-9 and TRBJ1-1; maybe TRBD1 (6 bases). Looked up from germline, CDR1 is SEHNR and CDR2 is FQNEAQ (reference sequence). This CDR3 is built from 13 residues. V gave up 5 bases and J gave up 1 base, with 8 bases separating them. CDR3 sequence reads: CASSLQGNTEAFF. The CDR3 nucleotides read TGTGCCAGCAGCCTACAGGGGAACACTGAAGCTTTCTTT.